A single sample is the source of the 23 T cell receptor beta chains below, sequenced in a study of CD8 T cells in Susac syndrome. The RNA input was 0.5 to 1 ug, and it was reverse transcribed with random hexamers. A single record per CDR3 protein comes from TCRdb applying MiXCR to the immunoSEQ multiplex PCR reads. This sample has about 280,000 distinct CDR3 sequences, with roughly 85% found just once. The source material was CD8+ T cells from PBMCs. The receptors shown here come from a human donor with multiple sclerosis.

This chain uses TRBV7-9 with TRBJ2-4; possibly TRBD1 for D (5 bases). The CDR3 covers 12 residues. Germline V gene data show CDR1 as SEHNR and CDR2 as FQNEAQ (reference sequence). V lost 1 base, J lost 7 bases, and 5 bases lay in between. The DNA of the CDR3 is TGTGCCAGCAGCTTAGACAGGAACATTCAGTACTTC. It encodes CASSLDRNIQYF. The full variable domain, with the rest looked up from reference TRBV7-9 and TRBJ2-4, is DTGVSQNPRHKITKRGQNVTFRCDPISEHNRLYWYRQTLGQGPEFLTYFQNEAQLEKSRLLSDRFSAERPKGSFSTLEIQRTEQGDSAMYLCASSLDRNIQYFGAGTRLSVL.

V and J are TRBV9 and TRBJ2-5; 10 bases map to TRBD2. V trimming: 3 bases; J trimming: 1 base; junction bases outside the gene matches: 9. The CDR3 consists of 17 residues. CDR1 and CDR2 from the germline V gene are SGDLS and YYNGEE. CDR3 coding DNA: TGTGCCAGCAGCGCCCCTTCTAGCGGGGGCCCCCAAGAGACCCAGTACTTC. It yields the protein CASSAPSSGGPQETQYF.

V is TRBV4-1 and J is TRBJ2-5; no definite D call. Trimming took off 8 bases at V and 0 bases at J, with 10 bases between the two ends. Germline V lookup: CDR1 MGHRA, CDR2 YSYEKL. This CDR3 contains 13 residues. This chain's CDR3 is CASSDAYQETQYF. For the CDR3, the DNA is TGCGCCAGCTCGGACGCGTACCAAGAGACCCAGTACTTC.

CDR3 loop: CASRADSWEYGYTF. As DNA, the CDR3 is TGTGCCAGCAGGGCAGACAGCTGGGAGTATGGCTACACCTTC. This chain joins TRBV6-1 and TRBJ1-2, with D tentatively TRBD1 (5 bases). Germline V CDR1 and CDR2: MNHNS, SASEGT. V was cut by 6 bases and J by 5 bases, with 16 bases left in between. CDR3 size: 14 residues.

The rearrangement uses TRBV5-1 and TRBJ2-1; 9 bases map to TRBD2. The CDR3 contains 16 residues. J gave up 0 bases and V 4 bases, and 5 bases lay outside the gene matches. The germline V gene has CDR1 SGHRS and CDR2 YFSETQ. CDR3 residues: CASSEAGGTSYNEQFF. CDR3 bases: TGCGCCAGCAGCGAGGCGGGAGGGACCTCCTACAATGAGCAGTTCTTC. Filled out from reference TRBV5-1 and TRBJ2-1, the complete variable domain reads KAGVTQTPRYLIKTRGQQVTLSCSPISGHRSVSWYQQTPGQGLQFLFEYFSETQRNKGNFPGRFSGRQFSNSRSEMNVSTLELGDSALYLCASSEAGGTSYNEQFFGPGTRLTVL.

The chain carries TRBV12-3 or TRBV12-4 and TRBJ2-7, with a possible D match to TRBD1 (7 bases). The CDR3 totals 13 residues. The germline V and J ends were trimmed by 5 bases and 6 bases, with 14 bases remaining between them. CDR3 region: CASSPGGIGEQYF. The CDR3 DNA reads as TGTGCCAGCAGTCCAGGGGGGATCGGCGAGCAGTACTTC.

The chain uses TRBV7-9 and TRBJ2-1, with D unclear. Between the trimmed V and J ends, which lost 10 bases and 0 bases, there was a span of 7 bases. The CDR3 sequence is 12 residues long. Germline CDR1 and CDR2: SEHNR and FQNEAQ (reference sequence). The CDR3 reads CATESSYNEQFF. Written as DNA, the CDR3 is TGTGCCACCGAGAGCTCCTACAATGAGCAGTTCTTC.

This clonotype was counted a few times. For the CDR3, the DNA is TGTGCCAGTAGTCCGAGTCTAGGAGGCGTGCAGTACTTC. It codes for CASSPSLGGVQYF. This rearrangement joins TRBV19 to TRBJ2-7; possibly TRBD2 for D (5 bases). CDR1 is LNHDA, CDR2 SQIVND, per germline (reference sequence). The ends were cut back, 5 bases at V and 9 bases at J, with 17 bases in the middle. The CDR3 loop spans 13 amino acids.

Concerning this clonotype itself: One end of the junction is discordant with germline, which a read error may explain. V gene TRBV28 combines with J gene TRBJ2-1; TRBD2 aligns across 12 bases. CDR1 is MDHEN and CDR2 is SYDVKM in the germline V gene. The length of the CDR3 is 17 residues. CDR3: CASSLLLAGGYHNQQFF. The CDR3 DNA sequence: TGTGCCAGCAGTTTATTACTAGCGGGAGGCTATCACAATCAGCAGTTCTTC.

This clonotype came up once. The rearrangement uses TRBV9 and TRBJ1-1; 7 bases are a match to TRBD1. The CDR3 loop spans 16 amino acids. Germline CDR1 SGDLS, CDR2 YYNGEE. V was clipped by 0 bases and J by 2 bases; unmatched bases: 7. CDR3 in amino acids: CASSVEDDRVNTEAFF. The CDR3 nucleotides are TGTGCCAGCAGCGTAGAGGATGACAGGGTAAACACTGAAGCTTTCTTT.

V gene TRBV7-9 combines with J gene TRBJ1-5; 9 bases agree with TRBD1. J gave up 9 bases and V 5 bases, and 11 bases lay outside the gene matches. The germline gives CDR1 SEHNR, CDR2 FQNEAQ (reference sequence). This CDR3 spans 15 amino acids. The CDR3 region has the DNA TGTGCCAGCAGCCCGCCGGACAGGGGAGATGGGCCCCAGCATTTT. This translates into CASSPPDRGDGPQHF.

The V call is TRBV14, the J call TRBJ1-6, with D possibly being TRBD1 (6 bases). Trimming removed 1 base from V and 8 bases from J, with 15 bases in between. There are 16 residues in the CDR3. Germline CDR1 reads SGHDN; CDR2 reads FVKESK. CDR3 sequence reads: CASSQVQGSLDSPLHF. As DNA, the CDR3 is TGTGCCAGCAGCCAAGTACAGGGCTCCCTGGATTCACCCCTCCACTTT.

The V and J genes are TRBV2 and TRBJ2-3; TRBD2 aligns across 7 bases. Trimming cost V 3 bases and J 0 bases; bases outside gene matches: 3. Germline CDR1 SNHLY, CDR2 FYNNEI. The CDR3 loop spans 15 amino acids. The CDR3 sequence is CASSESSGSTDTQYF. CDR3 nucleotide sequence: TGTGCCAGCAGTGAGTCTAGCGGCAGCACAGATACGCAGTATTTT.

The CDR3 loop is CASGSGGGYTF. In DNA, the CDR3 is TGTGCCAGCGGTAGTGGAGGGGGCTACACCTTC. This sequence joins TRBV7-9 and TRBJ1-2; D is ambiguous. The CDR3 is made up of 11 amino acids. Germline CDR1 SEHNR, CDR2 FQNEAQ (reference sequence). V lost 8 bases, J lost 8 bases, and 12 bases lay in between. The complete variable domain, with remaining parts taken from reference TRBV7-9 and TRBJ1-2, reads DTGVSQNPRHKITKRGQNVTFRCDPISEHNRLYWYRQTLGQGPEFLTYFQNEAQLEKSRLLSDRFSAERPKGSFSTLEIQRTEQGDSAMYLCASGSGGGYTFGSGTRLTVV.

The chain is built from TRBV12-3 or TRBV12-4 and TRBJ2-1, with a weak D call TRBD2 (6 bases). This CDR3 is built from 15 residues. Trimming removed 3 bases from V and 7 bases from J, with 16 bases in between. This CDR3 is CASSFTDSGLNEQFF. CDR3 sequence (DNA): TGTGCCAGCAGTTTTACAGATAGCGGACTTAATGAGCAGTTCTTC.

This chain connects TRBV24-1 to TRBJ2-3; 7 positions match TRBD1. After removal of 6 bases from V and 0 bases from J, the junction contained 11 bases not matched to a gene. The CDR3 runs 17 residues. The germline gives CDR1 KGHDR, CDR2 SFDVKD. This chain's CDR3 is CATSTLPARGSTDTQYF. The CDR3 DNA reads as TGTGCCACCAGTACACTCCCCGCCAGGGGGAGCACAGATACGCAGTATTTT.

CDR3 coding DNA: TGTGCCAGCAGTAAAGGGATCCACAATGAGCAGTTCTTC. Translation: CASSKGIHNEQFF. V and J are TRBV27 and TRBJ2-1; no reliable D call. The CDR3 length is 13 residues. V was cut by 5 bases and J by 5 bases, with 10 bases left in between. Germline V lookup: CDR1 MNHEY, CDR2 SMNVEV (reference sequence).

V usage is TRBV10-3 and J usage is TRBJ2-1, with 7 bases identical to TRBD2. This CDR3 has 12 amino acids. The germline gives CDR1 ENHRY, CDR2 SYGVKD. The V gene end was trimmed by 10 bases and the J gene end by 7 bases; junction bases not matched to a gene: 7. The CDR3 DNA reads as TGTGCCACCTCGGGGGGAGGGAATGAGCAGTTCTTC. Amino acid sequence: CATSGGGNEQFF.

The CDR3: CSVEGFSTTPSGANVLTF. The CDR3 region has the DNA TGCAGCGTTGAAGGTTTTTCAACTACTCCCTCTGGGGCCAACGTCCTGACTTTC. The gene calls are TRBV29-1 and TRBJ2-6; D is undetermined. This CDR3 spans 18 amino acids. The V gene lost 1 base and the J gene lost 0 bases, with 16 bases spanning the gap. CDR1 and CDR2 from the germline V gene are SQVTM and ANQGSEA.

J is TRBJ2-1 and V is TRBV28; 8 nucleotides match TRBD1. The V and J ends lost 3 bases and 4 bases, in that order; junction bases with no gene match: 11. The germline CDR1 and CDR2 sequences are MDHEN and SYDVKM. The length of the CDR3 is 17 residues. The CDR3 DNA follows: TGTGCCAGCAGTTTGGATCCCGGGACAGGAGCGTACAATGAGCAGTTCTTC. As protein: CASSLDPGTGAYNEQFF.

This sequence joins TRBV27 and TRBJ1-2, with TRBD1 identical over 9 bases. The CDR3 covers 15 residues. The junction had 9 bases not matched to a gene; V was cut back by 6 bases and J by 4 bases. The germline gives CDR1 MNHEY, CDR2 SMNVEV (reference sequence). The CDR3 DNA follows: TGTGCCAGCAGGCCCCCGGGACAGGGCATCTATGGCTACACCTTC. Protein: CASRPPGQGIYGYTF.

The chain has TRBV12-5 and TRBJ2-2; TRBD2 aligns across 7 bases. This CDR3 contains 17 residues. The junction had 8 bases not matched to a gene; V was cut back by 2 bases and J by 2 bases. Germline loops: CDR1 LGHNT, CDR2 FRNRAP. CDR3 coding DNA: TGTGCTAGTGGTTTGCTAACCGGGACTATAAACACCGGGGAGCTGTTTTTT. It is translated as CASGLLTGTINTGELFF.

There are a few counts of this clonotype. The rearrangement joins TRBV11-1 to TRBJ1-5; D not resolved. Germline CDR1 reads SGHAT; CDR2 reads FQDESV (reference sequence). The germline V and J ends were trimmed by 0 bases and 7 bases, with 7 bases remaining between them. The CDR3 length is 13 residues. The CDR3: CASSLAPIQPQHF. CDR3 DNA: TGTGCCAGCAGCTTAGCCCCGATCCAGCCCCAGCATTTT.